This TCR beta chain was identified in a study of post-analysis software for immune sequencing data. Study-level results: Patients with multiple sclerosis recorded significantly lower normalized Chao1 diversity than controls, the study found. By F measure, strong co-clustering occurred among samples prepared in the same batch. There were five TRBV segments more frequent in patients than controls, and TRBV5-6, TRBV5-1 and TRBV20-1 were among them.

Germline assignment: CDR1 MDHEN and CDR2 SYDVKM. CDR3 size: 14 residues. Trimming shortened V by 6 bases and J by 6 bases, and 18 bases separated the two germline ends. The TCR beta cDNA libraries carried unique molecular identifiers. T cells numbering roughly 0.85 to 11 million gave rise to about 540,000 cDNA molecules. TCRdb independently ran MiXCR on the PCR reads; one entry per CDR3 protein. The sample lists a few hundred thousand distinct CDR3 sequences, under 55% occurring once. Details on this clonotype: Its antigen is unidentified.

The sequencing sample was made of blood. The receptor's source is a girl aged 5 to 17 with multiple sclerosis. The V gene is TRBV28, the J gene TRBJ2-7; D possibly matches TRBD1 or TRBD2 (5 bases each). The CDR3 spells CASSPGTLGREQYF. CDR3 bases: TGTGCCAGCAGCCCAGGGACCCTGGGGCGCGAGCAGTACTTC.